This is a list of T cell receptor beta chains from one sample in a study of cytomegalovirus exposure and HLA in healthy donors. The repertoire was sequenced with immunoSEQ multiplex PCR; TCRdb's copy has only in-frame clones and lacks some. The table shows about 140,000 clones, with more than 70% occurring only once. Material: PBMCs. The receptors were gathered from a woman aged 45-65 years in good health and CMV-seronegative. The CDR3 runs from the conserved cysteine through the conserved F or W. The D gene is left open where the match is weak. A row's size may be missing; if present it is once, few, many or a size class.

D gene,clone size,J gene,V gene,CDR3 protein,CDR3 DNA
NA,NA,TRBJ2-1,TRBV28,CASSPSTSSYNEQFF,TGTGCCAGCAGTCCCTCGACATCAAGCTACAATGAGCAGTTCTTC
NA,NA,TRBJ1-4,TRBV5-8,CASSFLGHLIATNEKLFF,TGTGCCAGCAGCTTTTTGGGACACCTAATTGCAACTAATGAAAAACTGTTTTTT
NA,NA,TRBJ1-1,TRBV7-6,CASSAQTGGTEAFF,TGTGCCAGCAGCGCCCAGACGGGGGGGACTGAAGCTTTCTTT
TRBD2,once,TRBJ2-5,TRBV11-3,CASSLGTVAGGLLETQYF,TGTGCCAGCAGCTTAGGGACAGTAGCGGGGGGGCTTTTAGAGACCCAGTACTTC
NA,NA,TRBJ2-7,TRBV6-5,CASSYRESYEQYF,TGTGCCAGCAGTTACAGGGAGTCATACGAGCAGTACTTC
NA,NA,TRBJ1-1,TRBV9,CASSVGGGGTMNTEAFF,TGTGCCAGCAGCGTGGGGGGAGGGGGAACTATGAACACTGAAGCTTTCTTT
TRBD1,NA,TRBJ2-3,TRBV5-6,CASSRDQGASTQYF,TGTGCCAGCAGCAGAGATCAGGGGGCCTCCACGCAGTATTTT
NA,NA,TRBJ1-1,TRBV29-1,CSVAGSALNTEAFF,TGCAGCGTTGCGGGATCTGCTTTGAACACTGAAGCTTTCTTT
NA,NA,TRBJ1-4,TRBV2,CASSASGVPLGTNEKLFF,TGTGCCAGCAGTGCTTCAGGGGTCCCTCTGGGAACTAATGAAAAACTGTTTTTT
TRBD1,NA,TRBJ1-2,TRBV5-4,CASSLNRGRDGYTF,TGTGCCAGCAGCTTGAACAGGGGGCGCGATGGCTACACCTTC
TRBD1,NA,TRBJ1-1,TRBV11-2,CASSWDRGYFEAFF,TGTGCCAGCAGCTGGGACAGGGGGTATTTTGAAGCTTTCTTT
TRBD2,NA,TRBJ2-7,TRBV2,CASSPGGYEQYF,TGTGCCAGCAGCCCGGGGGGTTACGAGCAGTACTTC
TRBD1,NA,TRBJ1-1,TRBV27,CASSPISDRGHNTEAFF,TGTGCCAGCAGCCCTATCTCAGACAGGGGGCATAACACTGAAGCTTTCTTT
NA,NA,TRBJ1-4,TRBV7-9,CASSELATNEKLFF,TGTGCCAGCAGCGAACTCGCAACTAATGAAAAACTGTTTTTT
TRBD1,NA,TRBJ2-5,TRBV7-2,CASSLNRGRETQYF,TGTGCCAGCAGCTTGAACAGGGGTCGAGAGACCCAGTACTTC
NA,NA,TRBJ1-1,TRBV10-3,CATSEGRTEAFF,TGTGCCACTAGTGAGGGGCGCACTGAAGCTTTCTTT
TRBD1,NA,TRBJ1-2,TRBV7-9,CASSFSAGTGGGGYTF,TGTGCCAGCAGCTTTAGTGCCGGGACAGGGGGCGGCGGCTACACCTTC
TRBD2,NA,TRBJ2-1,TRBV6-4,CASSDSGGGDEQFF,TGTGCCAGCAGTGACTCGGGCGGGGGGGATGAGCAGTTCTTC
NA,NA,TRBJ1-1,TRBV7-2,CASSLGTSVSITEAFF,TGTGCCAGCAGCTTAGGCACTTCGGTCTCTATCACTGAAGCTTTCTTT
TRBD1,NA,TRBJ1-4,TRBV7-8,CASSQGTGGLEKLFF,TGTGCCAGCAGCCAAGGGACAGGGGGGTTGGAAAAACTGTTTTTT
NA,NA,TRBJ1-5,TRBV6-5,CASSYSHSNQPQHF,TGTGCCAGCAGTTACAGCCATAGCAATCAGCCCCAGCATTTT
NA,once,TRBJ1-5,TRBV27,CASSFYRDQPQHF,TGTGCCAGCAGTTTTTACAGGGATCAGCCCCAGCATTTT
NA,NA,TRBJ1-5,TRBV5-1,CASSLEGGNQPQHF,TGCGCCAGCAGCTTGGAGGGGGGCAATCAGCCCCAGCATTTT
NA,NA,TRBJ2-5,TRBV5-4,CASSPGDSLAETQYF,TGTGCCAGCAGCCCCGGGGACTCCCTGGCAGAGACCCAGTACTTC
TRBD1,once,TRBJ1-6,TRBV18,CASSPGLATGDNSPLHF,TGTGCCAGCTCACCGGGGCTGGCCACAGGGGATAATTCACCCCTCCACTTT
NA,NA,TRBJ1-6,TRBV28,CASTLGRRRDSPLHF,TGTGCCAGCACCTTGGGGCGGAGGAGGGATTCACCCCTCCACTTT
NA,NA,TRBJ2-3,TRBV10-3,CAITRGRGSTDTQYF,TGTGCCATCACGAGGGGGAGAGGTAGCACAGATACGCAGTATTTT
NA,NA,TRBJ2-1,TRBV7-2,CASSLWGGGSSYNEQFF,TGTGCCAGCAGCTTATGGGGAGGTGGGAGCTCCTACAATGAGCAGTTCTTC
NA,once,TRBJ1-6,TRBV28,CASRGGHDNSPLHF,TGTGCCAGCAGAGGAGGCCACGATAATTCACCCCTCCACTTT
NA,NA,TRBJ1-1,TRBV27,CASSLSGGFWDTEAFF,TGTGCCAGCAGTTTATCGGGGGGATTTTGGGACACTGAAGCTTTCTTT
NA,once,TRBJ2-7,TRBV4-3,CASSQGLVYEQYF,TGCGCCAGCAGCCAGGGCTTGGTCTACGAGCAGTACTTC
TRBD1,once,TRBJ2-3,TRBV10-3,CAIRTGYSTDTQYF,TGTGCCATCAGGACAGGGTATAGCACAGATACGCAGTATTTT
TRBD1,few,TRBJ1-2,TRBV19,CASSIEGRGNYGYTF,TGTGCCAGTAGTATAGAGGGCAGGGGGAACTATGGCTACACCTTC
NA,NA,TRBJ2-7,TRBV2,CASRETGQNHEQYF,TGTGCCAGCAGGGAGACCGGACAGAACCACGAGCAGTACTTC
NA,few,TRBJ2-3,TRBV6-4,CASKGQRTDTQYF,TGTGCCAGCAAAGGACAGCGCACAGATACGCAGTATTTT
NA,once,TRBJ1-1,TRBV15,CATSRVAGGPSNTEAFF,TGTGCCACCAGCAGAGTTGCCGGAGGGCCTTCGAACACTGAAGCTTTCTTT
NA,NA,TRBJ1-1,TRBV2,CASSYYMNTEAFF,TGTGCCAGCAGTTATTACATGAACACTGAAGCTTTCTTT
NA,NA,TRBJ1-2,TRBV18,CASSPPNRQALTYGYTF,TGTGCCAGCTCACCACCAAACCGACAGGCACTTACCTATGGCTACACCTTC
TRBD1,NA,TRBJ1-6,TRBV27,CASSTGTGFAPLHF,TGTGCCAGCAGCACCGGGACAGGATTTGCACCCCTCCACTTT
NA,NA,TRBJ2-1,TRBV7-2,CASSLSRAYLNEQFF,TGTGCCAGCAGCTTATCCAGAGCGTACCTCAATGAGCAGTTCTTC
TRBD1,once,TRBJ1-1,TRBV2,CASSDDAGGSSEAFF,TGTGCCAGCAGTGACGATGCAGGGGGATCCTCTGAAGCTTTCTTT
NA,NA,TRBJ1-1,TRBV9,CASSPRQGEAFF,TGTGCCAGCAGCCCTCGCCAGGGTGAAGCTTTCTTT
TRBD1,NA,TRBJ2-7,TRBV5-4,CASSLQGATYEQYF,TGTGCCAGCAGCTTACAGGGGGCAACCTACGAGCAGTACTTC
TRBD1,NA,TRBJ1-4,TRBV19,CASSIHVDRGVSNEKLFF,TGTGCCAGTAGTATACATGTCGACAGGGGGGTATCTAATGAAAAACTGTTTTTT
NA,NA,TRBJ1-1,TRBV5-1,CASSLEQGVTEAFF,TGCGCCAGCAGCTTGGAACAGGGAGTTACTGAAGCTTTCTTT
TRBD1,NA,TRBJ1-1,TRBV18,CASSPRTGSLSTEAFF,TGTGCCAGCTCCCCCCGGACAGGGTCCCTATCCACTGAAGCTTTCTTT
TRBD2,NA,TRBJ2-2,TRBV14,CASSQERGFLGELFF,TGTGCCAGCAGCCAAGAGCGGGGGTTTCTCGGGGAGCTGTTTTTT